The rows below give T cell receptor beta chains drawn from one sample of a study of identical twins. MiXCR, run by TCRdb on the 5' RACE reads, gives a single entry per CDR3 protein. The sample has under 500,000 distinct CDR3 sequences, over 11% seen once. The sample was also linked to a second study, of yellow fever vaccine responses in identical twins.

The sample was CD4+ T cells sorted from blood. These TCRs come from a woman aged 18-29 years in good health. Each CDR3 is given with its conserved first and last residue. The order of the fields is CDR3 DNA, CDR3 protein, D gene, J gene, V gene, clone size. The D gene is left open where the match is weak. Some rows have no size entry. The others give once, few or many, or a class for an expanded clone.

TGTGCCAGCAGTTCCCTTGAGGGGCGACGTGAGCAGTACTTC,CASSSLEGRREQYF,.,TRBJ2-7,TRBV28,.
TGTGCCAGCAAACCAGCGTATAGGGAAAAACTGTTTTTT,CASKPAYREKLFF,.,TRBJ1-4,TRBV6-1,.
TGTGCCAGCAAAAAGCGGGGGAACCAGAACACCGGGGAGCTGTTTTTT,CASKKRGNQNTGELFF,TRBD2,TRBJ2-2,TRBV12-3/TRBV12-4,few
TGTGCCAGCAGCTTAGCCGGACTAGCGGGTGGCACCGGGGAGCTGTTTTTT,CASSLAGLAGGTGELFF,TRBD2,TRBJ2-2,TRBV7-8,.
TGTGCCAGCAGCACTTCTGGCTCCAGCTCCTACGAGCAGTACTTC,CASSTSGSSSYEQYF,.,TRBJ2-7,TRBV12-3/TRBV12-4,few
TGTGCCTGGAGTGTAGGAGGGGGGCGGGAGACCCAGTACTTC,CAWSVGGGRETQYF,.,TRBJ2-5,TRBV30,.
TGTGTCGCTAACAACCAAGCGGACCGGGGGAATGAGCAGTTCTTC,CVANNQADRGNEQFF,.,TRBJ2-1,TRBV7-8,.
TGTGCCAGCAGGAGGCTAGCGGGAAGTATCAATGAGCAGTTCTTC,CASRRLAGSINEQFF,TRBD2,TRBJ2-1,TRBV5-6,many
TGCAGCGTTGGGGGGAGAGAAAAGGATTCGGGATCGGGAGAGACCCAGTACTTC,CSVGGREKDSGSGETQYF,.,TRBJ2-5,TRBV29-1,many
TGTGCCAGCAGCCCCCGGGACAGGGGTCTCAATGAGCAGTTCTTC,CASSPRDRGLNEQFF,TRBD1,TRBJ2-1,TRBV3-1,many
TGTGCCACAAAAGCCCGTCCGGGAGGGTCCGGGGAGCTGTTTTTT,CATKARPGGSGELFF,TRBD2,TRBJ2-2,TRBV4-2,medium-sized
TGTGCCACCAGCAGAGACAGGGTCGAGCAGTACTTC,CATSRDRVEQYF,.,TRBJ2-7,TRBV15,few
TGCAGCGTTGAACTCTTACCCCATCAGGGGGCTAGGTACAATGAGCAGTTCTTC,CSVELLPHQGARYNEQFF,TRBD1,TRBJ2-1,TRBV29-1,.
TGCAGTGCTAAAGCGGGACAGACGAACACTGAAGCTTTCTTT,CSAKAGQTNTEAFF,TRBD1,TRBJ1-1,TRBV20-1,.
TGTGCCACCAGCAGAGACCTAGCGGGGTCCTCCTACGAGCAGTACTTC,CATSRDLAGSSYEQYF,TRBD2,TRBJ2-7,TRBV15,many
TGCAGTGCTAGAGATCTGGGGAATTCACCCCTCCACTTT,CSARDLGNSPLHF,.,TRBJ1-6,TRBV20-1,.
TGTGCCATCAGGGACAGGGGCAATCAAGAGACCCAGTACTTC,CAIRDRGNQETQYF,TRBD1,TRBJ2-5,TRBV10-3,.
TGTGCCAGCAGCGCGCTTGGTAGCGGCTCACTTCGCGGGGTGGATTTT,CASSALGSGSLRGVDF,.,TRBJ2-3,TRBV9,.
TGTGCCTTCTGTTTCCCGACTAGCGGTAAACCCAACACCGGGGAGCTGTTTTTT,CAFCFPTSGKPNTGELFF,TRBD2,TRBJ2-2,TRBV12-3/TRBV12-4,few
TGTGCCAGCAGGCCCAGGACTAGCGGGGGGTTTTCGAACACCGGGGAGCTGTTTTTT,CASRPRTSGGFSNTGELFF,TRBD2,TRBJ2-2,TRBV11-2,few
TGCAGCGTTGAGGCGGGGAGCTCCTACGAGCAGTACTTC,CSVEAGSSYEQYF,.,TRBJ2-7,TRBV29-1,many
TGCAGTGCTATCCGGGGGGCGCTAGATACGCAGTATTTT,CSAIRGALDTQYF,.,TRBJ2-3,TRBV20-1,.
TGTGCCAGCAGCCCCGGACTTGACACTGAAGCTTTCTTT,CASSPGLDTEAFF,.,TRBJ1-1,TRBV3-1,few
TGTGCCAGCAGCAAAGACGGCAGGGGAAGCACAGATACGCAGTATTTT,CASSKDGRGSTDTQYF,.,TRBJ2-3,TRBV7-2,.
TGTGCCAGCAGCTTAGATGGGGGACAGGGGGCTCAGCCCCAGCATTTT,CASSLDGGQGAQPQHF,TRBD1,TRBJ1-5,TRBV11-2,many
TGTGCCAGCAGTCTAACAGGGAAAAAGCAAGAGACCCAGTACTTC,CASSLTGKKQETQYF,.,TRBJ2-5,TRBV28,few
TGCAGTGCTAGAGAGGTACAGGGGGATAAGCAGTACTTC,CSAREVQGDKQYF,TRBD1,TRBJ2-7,TRBV20-1,.
TGTGCCATCAGTGGGACAGCGAATGAGCAGTTCTTC,CAISGTANEQFF,.,TRBJ2-1,TRBV10-3,.
TGTGCCAGCAGGGAAAACAGGGGAGTAATCTACGAGCAGTACTTC,CASRENRGVIYEQYF,TRBD1,TRBJ2-7,TRBV12-3/TRBV12-4,few
TGTGCCAGCAGGAGACTAGACAATGAGCAGTTCTTC,CASRRLDNEQFF,.,TRBJ2-1,TRBV6-2/TRBV6-3,.
TGTGCCAGCAGTTACAAAGGGTCCAGGGTTCTTAACTATGGCTACACCTTC,CASSYKGSRVLNYGYTF,.,TRBJ1-2,TRBV6-5,.
TGCAGTGCTAGTCTAGCAGATACGCAGTATTTT,CSASLADTQYF,.,TRBJ2-3,TRBV20-1,.
TGCGCCAGCAGCTTGGCCGGGACTAGCGGGACGTTGGGCGAGCAGTACTTC,CASSLAGTSGTLGEQYF,TRBD2,TRBJ2-7,TRBV5-1,once
TGTGCCAGCAGCGATACAGGGGGAGAGACCCAGTACTTC,CASSDTGGETQYF,TRBD1,TRBJ2-5,TRBV7-3,few
TGTGCCATCAGTGAGGCGGGGGCCGGCTATGGCTACACCTTC,CAISEAGAGYGYTF,.,TRBJ1-2,TRBV10-3,.
TGTGCCAGCACCCTCGCAGGGGTCCACAATGAGCAGTTCTTC,CASTLAGVHNEQFF,.,TRBJ2-1,TRBV12-3/TRBV12-4,many
TGTGCCTGGATGCGGGACAGGGGCTACGAGCAGTACTTC,CAWMRDRGYEQYF,TRBD1,TRBJ2-7,TRBV30,many
TGTGCCAGTAGTGTCCAGATTTACAATGAGCAGTTCTTC,CASSVQIYNEQFF,.,TRBJ2-1,TRBV19,few
TGCGCCAGCAGCCATACCATAGCGGTGGGTCCGGGCGAGCAGTTCTTC,CASSHTIAVGPGEQFF,.,TRBJ2-1,TRBV4-3,.
TGCAGTGGACTCAAAGGGAAAAACATTCAGTACTTC,CSGLKGKNIQYF,.,TRBJ2-4,TRBV20-1,.